This TCR beta chain comes out of a study of T cells after yellow fever vaccination. This clonotype was observed a handful of times. Germline CDR1 is ENHRY and CDR2 is SYGVKD. V lost 0 bases, J lost 6 bases, and 15 bases lay in between. This CDR3 has 15 residues. TCRdb re-called the 5' RACE reads through MiXCR, storing one row per CDR3 protein. The data contain some 160,000 distinct CDR3 sequences, almost 7% of them singletons. The rearrangement joins TRBV10-3 to TRBJ2-7, with D possibly TRBD2 on 5 matching bases. The receptor comes from a man younger than 35 who received the YFV17D yellow fever vaccine. The specimen comprised CD4+ T cells sorted from PBMCs, sampled 4 to 5 days after the first yellow fever vaccination. The chain's CDR3 is CAISESIYGEGEQYV. The CDR3 DNA is TGTGCCATCAGTGAGTCGATCTACGGGGAAGGCGAGCAGTACGTC.